The 3 T cell receptor beta chains in this list originate from one sample, sequenced in a study of T cells after yellow fever vaccination. One entry per CDR3 protein, called by TCRdb with MiXCR from the 5' RACE reads. The sample has a few hundred thousand distinct CDR3 sequences, around 7.3% seen once; the top ten hold 18%. The sample in question was PBMCs, obtained around 45 days after the first yellow fever vaccination. The origin of the receptors is a man aged 18-30 years who received the YFV17D yellow fever vaccine.

In this sample, this clonotype turned up a few times. The chain carries TRBV6-5 and TRBJ2-3; TRBD2 matches 12 bases. The CDR3 consists of 16 residues. Per the germline V gene, CDR1 is MNHEY and CDR2 is SVGAGI. V lost 4 bases to trimming and J lost 9 bases; unmatched junction nucleotides: 11. Here the CDR3 reads CASSSTSGGPGGTQYF. The CDR3 DNA sequence: TGTGCCAGCAGTTCAACTAGCGGGGGGCCCGGGGGGACGCAGTATTTT.

This clonotype was observed many times. The chain couples TRBV4-1 to TRBJ1-1; D remains ambiguous. Trimming stripped 1 base from V and 1 base from J, with 10 bases between. CDR3 length: 15 residues. CDR1 MGHRA and CDR2 YSYEKL come from the germline V gene. CDR3 nucleotides: TGCGCCAGCAGCCAAGGGGCAGGTCGGAACACTGAAGCTTTCTTT. Encoded protein: CASSQGAGRNTEAFF.

This clonotype was found many times. The chain combines TRBV28 with TRBJ2-7; D unclear. The CDR3 extends over 13 amino acids. In germline, CDR1 is MDHEN, CDR2 SYDVKM. The V end was cut by 1 base, the J end by 7 bases, with 11 bases between. The CDR3 sequence: CASSLFLSGEQYV. The CDR3 DNA sequence: TGTGCCAGCAGTTTATTTCTATCAGGAGAGCAGTACGTC.